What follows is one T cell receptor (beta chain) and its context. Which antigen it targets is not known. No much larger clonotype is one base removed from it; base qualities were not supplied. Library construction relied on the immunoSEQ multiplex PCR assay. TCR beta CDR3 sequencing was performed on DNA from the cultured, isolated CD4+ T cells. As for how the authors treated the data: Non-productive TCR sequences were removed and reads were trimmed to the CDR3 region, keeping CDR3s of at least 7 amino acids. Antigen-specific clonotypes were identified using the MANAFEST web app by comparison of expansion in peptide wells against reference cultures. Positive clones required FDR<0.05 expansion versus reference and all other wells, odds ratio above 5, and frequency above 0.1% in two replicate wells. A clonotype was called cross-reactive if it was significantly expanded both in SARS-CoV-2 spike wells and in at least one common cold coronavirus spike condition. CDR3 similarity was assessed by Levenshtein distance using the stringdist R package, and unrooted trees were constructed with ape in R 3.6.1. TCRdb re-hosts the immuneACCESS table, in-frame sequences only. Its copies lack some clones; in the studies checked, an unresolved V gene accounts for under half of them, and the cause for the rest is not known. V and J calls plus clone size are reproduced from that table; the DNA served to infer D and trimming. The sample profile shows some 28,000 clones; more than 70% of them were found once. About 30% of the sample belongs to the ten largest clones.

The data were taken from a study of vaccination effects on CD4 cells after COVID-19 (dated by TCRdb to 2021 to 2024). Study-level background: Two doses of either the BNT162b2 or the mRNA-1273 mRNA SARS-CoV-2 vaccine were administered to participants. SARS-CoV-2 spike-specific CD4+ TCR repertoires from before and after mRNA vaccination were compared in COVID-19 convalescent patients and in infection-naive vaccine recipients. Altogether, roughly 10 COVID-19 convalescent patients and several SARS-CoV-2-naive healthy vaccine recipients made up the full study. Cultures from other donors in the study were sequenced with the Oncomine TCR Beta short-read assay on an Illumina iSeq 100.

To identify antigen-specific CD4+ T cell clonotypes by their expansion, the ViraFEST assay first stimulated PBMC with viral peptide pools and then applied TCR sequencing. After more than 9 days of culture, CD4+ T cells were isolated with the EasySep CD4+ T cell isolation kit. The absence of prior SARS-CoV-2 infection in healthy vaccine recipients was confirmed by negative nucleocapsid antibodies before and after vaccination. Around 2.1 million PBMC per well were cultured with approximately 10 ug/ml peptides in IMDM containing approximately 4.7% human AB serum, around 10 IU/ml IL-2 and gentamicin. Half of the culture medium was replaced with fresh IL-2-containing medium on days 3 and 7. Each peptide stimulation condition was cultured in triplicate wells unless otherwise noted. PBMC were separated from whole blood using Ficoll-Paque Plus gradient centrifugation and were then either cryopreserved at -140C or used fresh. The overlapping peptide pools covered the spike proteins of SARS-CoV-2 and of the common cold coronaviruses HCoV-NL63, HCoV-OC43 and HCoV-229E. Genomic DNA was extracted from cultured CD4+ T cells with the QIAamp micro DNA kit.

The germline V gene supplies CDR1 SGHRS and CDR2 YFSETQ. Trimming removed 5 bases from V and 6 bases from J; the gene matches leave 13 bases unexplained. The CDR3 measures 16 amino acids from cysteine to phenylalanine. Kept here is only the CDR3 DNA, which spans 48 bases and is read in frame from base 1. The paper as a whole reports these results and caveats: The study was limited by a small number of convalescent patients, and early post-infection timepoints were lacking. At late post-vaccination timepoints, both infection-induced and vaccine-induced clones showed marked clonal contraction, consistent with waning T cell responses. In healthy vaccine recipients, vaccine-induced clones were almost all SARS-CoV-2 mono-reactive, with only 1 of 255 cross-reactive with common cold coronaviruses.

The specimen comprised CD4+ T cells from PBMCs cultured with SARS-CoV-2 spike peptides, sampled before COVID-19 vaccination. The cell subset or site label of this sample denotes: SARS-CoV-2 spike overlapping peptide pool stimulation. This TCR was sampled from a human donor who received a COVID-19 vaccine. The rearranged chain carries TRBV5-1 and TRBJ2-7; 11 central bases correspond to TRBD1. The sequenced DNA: TGCGCCAGCAGATCTGCCACCGGGACAGGGGGAGGCGAGCAGTACTTC. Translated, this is CASRSATGTGGGEQYF.